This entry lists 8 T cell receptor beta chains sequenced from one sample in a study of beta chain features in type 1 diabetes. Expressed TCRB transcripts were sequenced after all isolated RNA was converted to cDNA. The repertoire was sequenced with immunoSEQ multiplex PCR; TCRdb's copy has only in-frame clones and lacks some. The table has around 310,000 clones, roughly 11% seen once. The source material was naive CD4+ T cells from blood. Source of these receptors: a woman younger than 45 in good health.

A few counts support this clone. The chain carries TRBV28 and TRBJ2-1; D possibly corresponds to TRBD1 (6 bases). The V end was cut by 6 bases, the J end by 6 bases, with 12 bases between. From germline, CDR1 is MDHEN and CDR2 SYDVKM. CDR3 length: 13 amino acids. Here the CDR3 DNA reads TGTGCCAGCAGCTGGGGGCGGTCCAATGAGCAGTTCTTC. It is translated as CASSWGRSNEQFF.

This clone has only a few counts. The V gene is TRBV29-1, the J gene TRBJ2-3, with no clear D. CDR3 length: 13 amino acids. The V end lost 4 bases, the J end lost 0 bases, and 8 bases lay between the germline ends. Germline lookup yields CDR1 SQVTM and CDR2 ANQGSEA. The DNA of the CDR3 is TGCAGCGTTGCAGCGAGTAGCACAGATACGCAGTATTTT. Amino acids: CSVAASSTDTQYF.

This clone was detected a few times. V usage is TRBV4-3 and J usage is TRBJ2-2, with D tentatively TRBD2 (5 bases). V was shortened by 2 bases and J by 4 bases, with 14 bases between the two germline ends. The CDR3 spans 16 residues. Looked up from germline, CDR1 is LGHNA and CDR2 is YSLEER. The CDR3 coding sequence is TGCGCCAGCAGCCAATACCGCCTCGCGGGCACCGGGGAGCTGTTTTTT. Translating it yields CASSQYRLAGTGELFF.

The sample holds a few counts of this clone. DNA for the CDR3: TGTGCCAGCAGTTTCCTAGCGGGTCCCTACAATGAGCAGTTCTTC. It yields the protein CASSFLAGPYNEQFF. This chain links TRBV7-3 with TRBJ2-1, with TRBD2 matching over 8 bases. The CDR3 spans 15 residues. V dropped 6 bases and J dropped 2; count of bases not matched to a gene: 6. Germline V gene data show CDR1 as SGHTA and CDR2 as FQGTGA.

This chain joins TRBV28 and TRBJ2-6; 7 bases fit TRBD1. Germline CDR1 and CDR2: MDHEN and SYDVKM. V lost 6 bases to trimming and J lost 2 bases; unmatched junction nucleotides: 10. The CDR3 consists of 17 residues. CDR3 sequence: CASRKTGYEAGANVLTF. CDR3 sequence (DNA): TGTGCCAGCAGAAAGACAGGGTACGAAGCTGGGGCCAACGTCCTGACTTTC. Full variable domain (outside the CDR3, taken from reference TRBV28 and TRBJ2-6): DVKVTQSSRYLVKRTGEKVFLECVQDMDHENMFWYRQDPGLGLRLIYFSYDVKMKEKGDIPEGYSVSREKKERFSLILESASTNQTSMYLCASRKTGYEAGANVLTFGAGSRLTVL.

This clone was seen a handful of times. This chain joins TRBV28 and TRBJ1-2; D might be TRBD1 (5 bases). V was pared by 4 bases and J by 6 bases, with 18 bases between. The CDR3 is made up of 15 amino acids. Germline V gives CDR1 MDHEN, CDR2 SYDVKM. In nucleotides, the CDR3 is TGTGCCAGCAGTTCCCAGGGTGAGGTGGGGAATGGCTACACCTTC. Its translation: CASSSQGEVGNGYTF.

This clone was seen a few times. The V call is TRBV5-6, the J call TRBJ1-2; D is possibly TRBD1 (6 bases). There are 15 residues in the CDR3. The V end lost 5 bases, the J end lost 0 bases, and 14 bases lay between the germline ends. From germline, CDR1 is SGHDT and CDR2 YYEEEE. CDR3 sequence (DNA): TGTGCCAGCAGTATTGGGACAAGGACTAACTATGGCTACACCTTC. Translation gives CASSIGTRTNYGYTF.

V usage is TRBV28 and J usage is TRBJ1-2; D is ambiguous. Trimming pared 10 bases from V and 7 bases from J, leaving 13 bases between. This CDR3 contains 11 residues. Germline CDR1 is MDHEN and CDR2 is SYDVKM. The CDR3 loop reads CATISGGGYTF. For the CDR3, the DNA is TGTGCCACCATTTCCGGTGGTGGCTACACCTTC.